The 20 T cell receptor beta chains below all came from one sample that was sequenced in a study of cytomegalovirus exposure and HLA in healthy donors. In the PCR, 60 Vbeta and 13 Jbeta primers were used. Data came from immunoSEQ multiplex PCR; TCRdb stores just in-frame clones and leaves some out. The table shows about 200,000 clones, with roughly 78% occurring only once. Sequenced sample: PBMCs. The receptors were sampled from a woman in her 30s in good health and CMV-seropositive.

The genes are TRBV18 and TRBJ2-5; 7 nucleotides line up with TRBD2. J gave up 2 bases and V 3 bases, and 0 bases lay outside the gene matches. This CDR3 spans 13 amino acids. Germline loops: CDR1 KGHSH, CDR2 LQKENI. The CDR3 region is CASSPSGQETQYF. DNA for the CDR3: TGTGCCAGCTCACCTAGCGGGCAAGAGACCCAGTACTTC.

In this sample, this clone turned up a few times. This chain links TRBV11-2 with TRBJ2-1; 11 bases fit TRBD2. The CDR3 runs 14 residues. The J segment lost 9 bases and the V segment lost 5 bases, leaving 6 bases of the junction unmatched. CDR1 SGHAT and CDR2 FQNNGV come from the germline V gene. This chain's CDR3 is CASSLAGGVTEQFF. In DNA form, the CDR3 reads TGTGCCAGCAGCCTAGCGGGAGGAGTCACTGAGCAGTTCTTC.

The J gene is TRBJ1-1, the V gene TRBV10-3, with D perhaps TRBD1 (5 bases). This CDR3 has 13 amino acids. In germline, CDR1 is ENHRY, CDR2 SYGVKD. Trimming left V 5 bases short and J 3 bases short, with 10 bases between. Here the CDR3 DNA reads TGTGCCATCAGTTGGGACTCCTACACTGAAGCTTTCTTT. Its translation is CAISWDSYTEAFF.

V and J are TRBV7-6 and TRBJ1-3; TRBD1 might be the D (5 bases). Between the trimmed V and J ends, which lost 5 bases and 0 bases, there was a span of 20 bases. Per germline, CDR1 SGHVS and CDR2 FNYEAQ. This CDR3 has 18 amino acids. CDR3: CASSPTPATGLSGNTIYF. CDR3 DNA: TGTGCCAGCAGCCCCACCCCTGCGACGGGACTCTCTGGAAACACCATATATTTT. Looking up the rest from reference TRBV7-6 and TRBJ1-3 gives the full variable domain: GAGVSQSPRYKVTKRGQDVALRCDPISGHVSLYWYRQALGQGPEFLTYFNYEAQQDKSGLPNDRFSAERPEGSISTLTIQRTEQRDSAMYRCASSPTPATGLSGNTIYFGEGSWLTVV.

Only a few counts were recorded for this clone. CDR3 nucleotides: TGTGCCAGCAGCCTCGTAGCGGGAGAGCAGTACTTC. Protein product: CASSLVAGEQYF. V gene TRBV11-3 combines with J gene TRBJ2-7, with 8 bases aligning to TRBD2. Germline assignment: CDR1 SGHNT and CDR2 YENEEA. This CDR3 comprises 12 residues. J gave up 7 bases and V 5 bases, and 4 bases lay outside the gene matches.

DNA of the CDR3: TGTGCCAGCAGTGAAAAGGGGCGGGAGGGCAGCAATGAGCAGTTCTTC. This translates into CASSEKGREGSNEQFF. The rearrangement links TRBV2 to TRBJ2-1; 9 bases are a match to TRBD2. The junction had 8 bases not matched to a gene; V was cut back by 2 bases and J by 6 bases. The CDR3 is 16 amino acids. The germline V gene has CDR1 SNHLY and CDR2 FYNNEI. The variable domain in full, completed from reference TRBV2 and TRBJ2-1, reads EPEVTQTPSHQVTQMGQEVILRCVPISNHLYFYWYRQILGQKVEFLVSFYNNEISEKSEIFDDQFSVERPDGSNFTLKIRSTKLEDSAMYFCASSEKGREGSNEQFFGPGTRLTVL.

CDR3 loop: CASGTPEGGYTF. The CDR3 DNA reads as TGTGCCAGCGGAACCCCGGAGGGAGGCTACACCTTC. V gene TRBV6-6 combines with J gene TRBJ1-2; D is undetermined. Germline V gene data show CDR1 as MNHNY and CDR2 as SVGAGI (reference sequence). The CDR3 runs to 12 residues. V was shortened by 8 bases and J by 8 bases, with 15 bases between the two germline ends.

The V gene is TRBV6-1, the J gene TRBJ2-7, with 10 nucleotides matching TRBD1. V was pared by 4 bases and J by 3 bases, with 12 bases of the junction left unmatched. There are 17 residues in the CDR3. Germline V gives CDR1 MNHNS, CDR2 SASEGT. The CDR3, as DNA: TGTGCCAGCAGTGTCGGGATCGACAGGGGGCCTAACTACGAGCAGTACTTC. This encodes CASSVGIDRGPNYEQYF.

The J gene is TRBJ2-3, the V gene TRBV4-2; 11 bases match TRBD2. CDR3 size: 17 residues. Per germline, CDR1 LGHNA and CDR2 YNFKEQ. The J segment lost 6 bases and the V segment lost 1 base, leaving 9 bases of the junction unmatched. CDR3 sequence reads: CASSQVSGGDLSDTQYF. CDR3 bases: TGTGCCAGCAGCCAAGTTAGCGGGGGGGACCTATCGGATACGCAGTATTTT.

The chain links TRBV19 to TRBJ1-5; no definite D call. Germline CDR1 and CDR2: LNHDA and SQIVND (reference sequence). The length of the CDR3 is 12 residues. Between the trimmed V and J ends, which lost 5 bases and 6 bases, there was a span of 8 bases. The CDR3 bases are TGTGCCAGTAGTCCCCTAGGTCAGCCCCAGCATTTT. Translating gives CASSPLGQPQHF.

In this sample, this clone turned up a few times. V gene TRBV6-4 combines with J gene TRBJ2-1; D perhaps matches TRBD1 (6 bases). The germline gives CDR1 MRHNA, CDR2 SNTAGT. Between the trimmed V and J ends, which lost 3 bases and 0 bases, there was a span of 12 bases. CDR3 length: 16 amino acids. CDR3 DNA sequence: TGTGCCAGCAGTGAACAGGGTTCTGGCTCCTACAATGAGCAGTTCTTC. Amino acids: CASSEQGSGSYNEQFF.

CDR3 region: CASSGQGNQETQYF. In nucleotides, the CDR3 is TGTGCCAGCAGTGGACAGGGCAACCAAGAGACCCAGTACTTC. The genes are TRBV6-5 and TRBJ2-5, with TRBD1 matching over 8 bases. The V gene's germline CDR1 is MNHEY and CDR2 SVGAGI. Unmatched junction bases numbered 2, after V lost 5 bases and J lost 0 bases. The length of the CDR3 is 14 residues.

The rearrangement joins TRBV9 to TRBJ1-5; no clear D gene. This CDR3 spans 14 amino acids. CDR1 SGDLS and CDR2 YYNGEE come from the germline V gene. The V end lost 0 bases, the J end lost 8 bases, and 12 bases lay between the germline ends. CDR3 DNA sequence: TGTGCCAGCAGCGTAGATGGAGGAGTTGAGCCCCAGCATTTT. It is translated as CASSVDGGVEPQHF.

The genes are TRBV30 and TRBJ2-1; 11 bases map to TRBD2. Trimming removed 3 bases from V and 5 bases from J; junction bases left unmatched: 6. From germline, CDR1 is GTSNPN and CDR2 SVGIG (reference sequence). The CDR3 is 15 residues long. CDR3 nucleotide sequence: TGTGCCTGGAGCCGACTAGCGGGAAGCCACAATGAGCAGTTCTTC. Translation gives CAWSRLAGSHNEQFF.

This chain joins TRBV4-3 and TRBJ1-2; D is ambiguous. V was cut by 2 bases and J by 4 bases, with 11 bases left in between. Germline V gene lookup returns CDR1 LGHNA and CDR2 YSLEER. The CDR3 runs 14 residues. CDR3 DNA: TGCGCCAGCAGCCAATCCGGCACTAGCTATGGCTACACCTTC. Translation gives CASSQSGTSYGYTF.

This sequence joins TRBV21-1 and TRBJ2-7; the D call in the table, TRBD1, was not verified against the DNA. TRBV21-1 is tagged as a pseudogene. This CDR3 contains 14 residues. CDR3 sequence: CASSERGQDYEQYF. The DNA for the CDR3 is TGTGCCAGCAGCGAGCGGGGACAGGATTACGAGCAGTACTTC.

A few counts support this clone. The gene calls are TRBV29-1 and TRBJ2-5, with TRBD2 matching over 9 bases. The V and J ends lost 1 base and 4 bases, in that order; junction bases with no gene match: 10. The germline V gene has CDR1 SQVTM and CDR2 ANQGSEA. There are 16 residues in the CDR3. CDR3 bases: TGCAGCGTTGAAGTCGTGCGTGAAGCGGGAGGAGAGACCCAGTACTTC. Translating gives CSVEVVREAGGETQYF. Full variable domain (missing parts from reference TRBV29-1 and TRBJ2-5): SAVISQKPSRDICQRGTSLTIQCQVDSQVTMMFWYRQQPGQSLTLIATANQGSEATYESGFVIDKFPISRPNLTFSTLTVSNMSPEDSSIYLCSVEVVREAGGETQYFGPGTRLLVL.

The chain employs TRBV5-1 and TRBJ1-1; a possible D gene is TRBD1 (5 bases). V was cut by 4 bases and J by 7 bases, with 8 bases left in between. CDR1 is SGHRS and CDR2 is YFSETQ in the germline V gene. The CDR3 spans 11 residues. This CDR3 is CASSGGFEAFF. The CDR3, as DNA: TGCGCCAGCAGCGGGGGGTTTGAAGCTTTCTTT.

The rearrangement joins TRBV14 to TRBJ2-3, with 8 bases identical to TRBD1. Looked up from germline, CDR1 is SGHDN and CDR2 is FVKESK. The CDR3 consists of 15 residues. Losses at the gene ends were 0 bases for V and 4 bases for J; bases not matched to a gene: 3. The CDR3, as DNA: TGTGCCAGCAGCCAAGATCGACAGGGGCCAGATACGCAGTATTTT. This codes for CASSQDRQGPDTQYF.

The genes are TRBV13 and TRBJ2-7; D may be TRBD1 (5 bases). CDR1 is PRHDT and CDR2 is FYEKMQ in the germline V gene (reference sequence). V was cut by 3 bases and J by 4 bases, with 13 bases left in between. The CDR3 is 14 amino acids. The CDR3 sequence is CASSFTSQGYEQYF. The CDR3 DNA follows: TGTGCCAGCAGCTTCACTTCCCAGGGATACGAGCAGTACTTC. The whole variable domain, remainder taken from reference TRBV13 and TRBJ2-7, is AAGVIQSPRHLIKEKRETATLKCYPIPRHDTVYWYQQGPGQDPQFLISFYEKMQSDKGSIPDRFSAQQFSDYHSELNMSSLELGDSALYFCASSFTSQGYEQYFGPGTRLTVT.